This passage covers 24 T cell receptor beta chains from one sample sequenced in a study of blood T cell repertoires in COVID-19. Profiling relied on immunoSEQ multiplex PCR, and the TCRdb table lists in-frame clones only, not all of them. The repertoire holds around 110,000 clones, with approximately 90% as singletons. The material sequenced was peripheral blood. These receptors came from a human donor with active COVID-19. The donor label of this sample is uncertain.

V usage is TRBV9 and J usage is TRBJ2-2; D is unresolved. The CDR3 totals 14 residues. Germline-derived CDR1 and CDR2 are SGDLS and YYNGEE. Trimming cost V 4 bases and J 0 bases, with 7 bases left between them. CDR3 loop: CASSPTTNTGELFF. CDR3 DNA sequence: TGTGCCAGCAGCCCCACAACGAACACCGGGGAGCTGTTTTTT.

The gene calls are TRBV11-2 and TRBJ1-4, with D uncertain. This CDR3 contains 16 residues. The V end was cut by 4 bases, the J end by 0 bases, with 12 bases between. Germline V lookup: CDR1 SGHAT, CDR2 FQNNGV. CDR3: CASSSNSMATNEKLFF. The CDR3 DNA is TGTGCCAGCAGCTCTAACTCCATGGCAACTAATGAAAAACTGTTTTTT.

The CDR3 loop is CASSLVGGESYEQYF. CDR3 nucleotide sequence: TGTGCCAGCAGCTTAGTGGGGGGGGAAAGCTACGAGCAGTACTTC. J is TRBJ2-7 and V is TRBV7-8, with 7 bases that match TRBD2. CDR1 is SGHVS, CDR2 FQNEAQ, per germline. V dropped 1 base and J dropped 3; count of bases not matched to a gene: 6. The CDR3 loop spans 15 amino acids.

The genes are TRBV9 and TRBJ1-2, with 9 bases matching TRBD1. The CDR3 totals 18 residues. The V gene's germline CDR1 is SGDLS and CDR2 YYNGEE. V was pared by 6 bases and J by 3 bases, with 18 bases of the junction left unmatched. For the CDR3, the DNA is TGTGCCAGCACCCCCCCCGGGACAGGGTCTTTCCCCGACTATGGCTACACCTTC. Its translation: CASTPPGTGSFPDYGYTF.

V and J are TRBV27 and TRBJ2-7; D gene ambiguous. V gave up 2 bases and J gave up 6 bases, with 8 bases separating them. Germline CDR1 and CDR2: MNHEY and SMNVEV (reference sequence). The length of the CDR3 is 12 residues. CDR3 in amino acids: CASSLGPGEQYF. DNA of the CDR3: TGTGCCAGCAGTTTAGGGCCTGGCGAGCAGTACTTC.

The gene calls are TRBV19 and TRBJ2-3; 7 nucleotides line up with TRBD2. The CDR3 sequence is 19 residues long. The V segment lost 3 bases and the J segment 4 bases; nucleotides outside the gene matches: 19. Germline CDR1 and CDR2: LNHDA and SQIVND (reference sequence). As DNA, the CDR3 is TGTGCCAGTAGTATGAAACATAGCGGGTCACTCCGAGGTTCAGATACGCAGTATTTT. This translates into CASSMKHSGSLRGSDTQYF.

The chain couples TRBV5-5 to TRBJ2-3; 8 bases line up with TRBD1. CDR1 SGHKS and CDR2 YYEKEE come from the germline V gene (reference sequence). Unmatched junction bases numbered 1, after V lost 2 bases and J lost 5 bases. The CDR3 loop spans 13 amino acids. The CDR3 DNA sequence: TGTGCCAGCAGCTTACAGGGGGAAGATACGCAGTATTTT. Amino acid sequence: CASSLQGEDTQYF.

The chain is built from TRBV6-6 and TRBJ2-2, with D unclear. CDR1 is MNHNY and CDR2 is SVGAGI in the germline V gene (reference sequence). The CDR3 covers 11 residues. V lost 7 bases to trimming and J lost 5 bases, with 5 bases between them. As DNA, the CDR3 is TGTGCCAGCACTAAGACCGGGGAGCTGTTTTTT. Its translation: CASTKTGELFF.

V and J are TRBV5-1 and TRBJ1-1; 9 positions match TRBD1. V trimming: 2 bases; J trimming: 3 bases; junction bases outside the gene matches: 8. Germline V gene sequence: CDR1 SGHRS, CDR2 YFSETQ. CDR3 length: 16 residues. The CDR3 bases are TGCGCCAGCAGCTTCGGGACAGGGATTGTAGACACTGAAGCTTTCTTT. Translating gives CASSFGTGIVDTEAFF.

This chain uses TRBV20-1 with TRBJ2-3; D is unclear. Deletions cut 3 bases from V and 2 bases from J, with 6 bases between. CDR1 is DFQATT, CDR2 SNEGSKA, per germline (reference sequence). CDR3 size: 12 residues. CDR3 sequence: CSASTVTDTQYF. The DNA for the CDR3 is TGCAGTGCTAGTACTGTCACAGATACGCAGTATTTT.

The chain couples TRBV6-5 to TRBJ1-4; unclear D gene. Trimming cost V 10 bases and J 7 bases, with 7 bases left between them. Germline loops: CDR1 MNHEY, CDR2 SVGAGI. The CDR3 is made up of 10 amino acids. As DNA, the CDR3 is TGTGCCACCTTCGGTGAAAAACTGTTTTTT. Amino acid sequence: CATFGEKLFF.

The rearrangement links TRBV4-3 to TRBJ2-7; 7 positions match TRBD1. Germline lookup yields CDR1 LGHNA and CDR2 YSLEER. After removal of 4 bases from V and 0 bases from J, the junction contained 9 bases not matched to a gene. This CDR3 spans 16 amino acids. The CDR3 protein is CASSPLPTGSSYEQYF. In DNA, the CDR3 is TGCGCCAGCAGCCCTCTACCGACAGGGAGCTCCTACGAGCAGTACTTC.

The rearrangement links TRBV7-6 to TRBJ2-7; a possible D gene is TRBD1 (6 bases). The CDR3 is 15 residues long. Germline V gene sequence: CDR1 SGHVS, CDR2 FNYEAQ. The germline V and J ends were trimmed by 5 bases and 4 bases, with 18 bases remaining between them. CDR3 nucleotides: TGTGCCAGCAGCACGACTACAGGGTTCTTTTACGAGCAGTACTTC. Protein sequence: CASSTTTGFFYEQYF.

This CDR3 reads CASSFGQGAFGELFF. The CDR3 DNA sequence: TGTGCCAGCAGCTTCGGCCAGGGGGCGTTCGGGGAGCTGTTTTTT. The chain is built from TRBV7-9 and TRBJ2-2; 8 nucleotides match TRBD1. J was trimmed by 7 bases and V by 3 bases; bases with no gene match: 7. From germline, CDR1 is SEHNR and CDR2 FQNEAQ (reference sequence). The CDR3 runs 15 residues. The complete variable domain, with remaining parts taken from reference TRBV7-9 and TRBJ2-2, reads DTGVSQNPRHKITKRGQNVTFRCDPISEHNRLYWYRQTLGQGPEFLTYFQNEAQLEKSRLLSDRFSAERPKGSFSTLEIQRTEQGDSAMYLCASSFGQGAFGELFFGEGSRLTVL.

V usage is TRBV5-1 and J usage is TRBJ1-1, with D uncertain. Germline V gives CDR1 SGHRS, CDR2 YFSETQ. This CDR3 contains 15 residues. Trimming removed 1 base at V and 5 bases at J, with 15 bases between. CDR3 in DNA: TGCGCCAGCAGCTTGAGTCCCGGGCGCGGGACTGAAGCTTTCTTT. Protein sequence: CASSLSPGRGTEAFF.

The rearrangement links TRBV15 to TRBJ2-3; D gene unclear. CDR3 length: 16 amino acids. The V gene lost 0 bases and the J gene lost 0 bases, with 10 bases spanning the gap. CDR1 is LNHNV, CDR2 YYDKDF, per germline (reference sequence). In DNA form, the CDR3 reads TGTGCCACCAGCAGAGAAACCCCCCGGAGCACAGATACGCAGTATTTT. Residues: CATSRETPRSTDTQYF. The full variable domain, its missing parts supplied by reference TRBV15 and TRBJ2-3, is DAMVIQNPRYQVTQFGKPVTLSCSQTLNHNVMYWYQQKSSQAPKLLFHYYDKDFNNEADTPDNFQSRRPNTSFCFLDIRSPGLGDTAMYLCATSRETPRSTDTQYFGPGTRLTVL.

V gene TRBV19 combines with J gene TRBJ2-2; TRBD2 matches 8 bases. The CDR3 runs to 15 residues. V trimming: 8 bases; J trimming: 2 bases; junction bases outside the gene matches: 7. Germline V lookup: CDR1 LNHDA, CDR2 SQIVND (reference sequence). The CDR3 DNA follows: TGTGCCAGTCGGGCGGGGGGAGTTAACACCGGGGAGCTGTTTTTT. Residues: CASRAGGVNTGELFF.

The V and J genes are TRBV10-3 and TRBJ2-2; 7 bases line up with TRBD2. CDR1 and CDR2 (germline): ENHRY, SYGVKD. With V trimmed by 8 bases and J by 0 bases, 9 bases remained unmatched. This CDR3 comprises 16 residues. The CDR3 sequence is CAISHSGSSNTGELFF. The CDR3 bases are TGTGCCATCTCTCATAGCGGGTCCTCGAACACCGGGGAGCTGTTTTTT.

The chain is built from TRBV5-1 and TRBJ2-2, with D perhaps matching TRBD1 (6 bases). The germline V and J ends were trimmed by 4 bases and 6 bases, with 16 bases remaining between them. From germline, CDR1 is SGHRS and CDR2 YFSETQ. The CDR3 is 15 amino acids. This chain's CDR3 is CASSPAGRGPGELFF. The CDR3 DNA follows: TGCGCCAGCAGCCCGGCAGGCAGGGGCCCCGGGGAGCTGTTTTTT.

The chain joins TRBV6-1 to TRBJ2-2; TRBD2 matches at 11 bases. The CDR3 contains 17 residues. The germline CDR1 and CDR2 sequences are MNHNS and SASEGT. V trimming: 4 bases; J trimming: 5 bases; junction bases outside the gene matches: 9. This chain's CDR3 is CASSALAGGTGTGELFF. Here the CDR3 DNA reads TGTGCCAGCAGTGCCCTAGCGGGGGGCACGGGAACCGGGGAGCTGTTTTTT.

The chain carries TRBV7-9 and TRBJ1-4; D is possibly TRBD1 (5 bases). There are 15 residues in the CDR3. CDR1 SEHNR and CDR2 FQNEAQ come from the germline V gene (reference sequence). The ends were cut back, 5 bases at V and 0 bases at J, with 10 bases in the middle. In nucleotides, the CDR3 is TGTGCCAGCAGCCCAAGGACACCAACTAATGAAAAACTGTTTTTT. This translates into CASSPRTPTNEKLFF.

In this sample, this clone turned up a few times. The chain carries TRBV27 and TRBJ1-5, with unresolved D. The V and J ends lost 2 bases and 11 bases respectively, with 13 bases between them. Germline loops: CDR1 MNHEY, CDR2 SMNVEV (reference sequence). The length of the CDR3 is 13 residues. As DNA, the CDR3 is TGTGCCAGCAGTTTAAGTGGGCCCTGGTCCCAGCATTTT. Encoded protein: CASSLSGPWSQHF.

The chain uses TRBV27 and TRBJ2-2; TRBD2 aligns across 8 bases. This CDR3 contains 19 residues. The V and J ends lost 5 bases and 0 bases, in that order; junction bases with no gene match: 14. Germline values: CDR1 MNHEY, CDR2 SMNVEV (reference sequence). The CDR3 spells CASSPGGAGAFANTGELFF. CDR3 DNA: TGTGCCAGCAGTCCCGGGGGGGCGGGGGCGTTCGCGAACACCGGGGAGCTGTTTTTT.

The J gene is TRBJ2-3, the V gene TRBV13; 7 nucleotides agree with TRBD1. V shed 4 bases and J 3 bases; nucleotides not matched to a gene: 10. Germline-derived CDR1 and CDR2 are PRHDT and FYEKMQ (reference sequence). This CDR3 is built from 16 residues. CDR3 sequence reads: CASSSGLGQLTDTQYF. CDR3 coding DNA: TGTGCCAGCAGCTCCGGACTGGGACAGCTGACAGATACGCAGTATTTT.